This T cell receptor beta chain was sequenced for a study of T cells in Graves' hyperthyroidism and ophthalmopathy. Findings and caveats of the study: Clonotypes that were expanded in thyroid above 0.001 mostly appeared in blood too.

The table lists this clonotype with many counts. Its target is unknown. V gave up 2 bases and J gave up 4 bases; unmatched junction bases: 6. This CDR3 contains 15 residues. The V gene's germline CDR1 is MDHEN and CDR2 SYDVKM. TCR beta CDR3 regions were amplified from RNA transcripts. HTBI primers drove first-round RT-PCR of the TCR CDR3. MiXCR, applied by TCRdb to the multiplex PCR reads, yields one record per CDR3 protein. The sample contains under 350,000 distinct CDR3 sequences, around 23% of which appear only once. It was considered stable Graves' hyperthyroidism when ophthalmopathy did not progress within 18 months. Hyperthyroidism in the patients, aged 18 to 65, was newly diagnosed and under 2 months in duration. It was over 9.5 ml of fresh peripheral blood that supplied the PBMCs.

The source material was blood. The sequence came from a woman aged 50 to 60 with Graves' hyperthyroidism. The chain employs TRBV28 and TRBJ1-2, with 8 nucleotides matching TRBD1. This CDR3 reads CASSLIQGAGYGYTF. DNA for the CDR3: TGTGCCAGCAGTTTAATTCAGGGGGCCGGCTATGGCTACACCTTC.